The present entry profiles one TCR beta chain with its context. This sample was taken from a study of T cells in localized non-small cell lung cancer. Here immunoSEQ multiplex PCR was the method, and the copy in TCRdb shows in-frame clones only, minus some. Found here are around 64,000 clones, 70% to 90% of them singletons; the top ten hold 20% to 25%. The CDR3 runs to 14 residues. Germline trimming cut 5 bases from V and 9 bases from J; bases unmatched to any gene: 12. The germline V gene has CDR1 GTSNPN and CDR2 SVGIG (reference sequence). The sequencing used peripheral blood, collected before any cancer treatment. The receptor was derived from a man aged 40-75 years with stage I squamous cell lung carcinoma. The gene calls are TRBV30 and TRBJ1-4; TRBD1 agrees at 7 bases. The CDR3: CAWDEGGPPKKLFF. The CDR3, as DNA: TGTGCCTGGGATGAAGGGGGCCCTCCGAAAAAACTGTTTTTT.